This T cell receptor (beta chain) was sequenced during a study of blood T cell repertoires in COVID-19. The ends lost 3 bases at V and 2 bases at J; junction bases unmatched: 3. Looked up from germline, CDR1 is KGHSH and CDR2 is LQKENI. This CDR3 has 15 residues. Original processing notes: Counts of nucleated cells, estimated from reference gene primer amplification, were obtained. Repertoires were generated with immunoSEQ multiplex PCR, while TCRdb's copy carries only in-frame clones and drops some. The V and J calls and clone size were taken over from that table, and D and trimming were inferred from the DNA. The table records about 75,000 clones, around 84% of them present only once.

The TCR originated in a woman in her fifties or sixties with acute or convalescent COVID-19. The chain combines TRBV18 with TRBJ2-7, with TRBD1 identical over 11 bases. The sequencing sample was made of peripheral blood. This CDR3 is CASSPTGQGAYEQYF. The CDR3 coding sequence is TGTGCCAGCTCACCCACGGGACAGGGGGCCTACGAGCAGTACTTC.